This TCR beta chain appears in the sequencing data of a study of identical twins. Using its own MiXCR run on the 5' RACE reads, TCRdb lists one record per CDR3 protein. The sample yields 700,000 or so distinct CDR3 sequences, 8.5% to 9.5% seen once. Germline V lookup: CDR1 DFQATT, CDR2 SNEGSKA (reference sequence). The CDR3 extends over 15 amino acids. J gave up 2 bases and V 3 bases, and 9 bases lay outside the gene matches. The sample was also linked to a second study, of yellow fever vaccine responses in identical twins. This second study says: Twins reportedly appeared to share part of their vaccine T cell response while keeping part individual.

The chain has TRBV20-1 and TRBJ2-7; the match to TRBD2 covers 8 bases. This clonotype originated in a woman aged 18-29 years in good health. Sequencing was done on a sample of PBMCs. The CDR3 region has the DNA TGCAGTGCTAGGGCTTTCGGCGGGAGGACCTACGAGCAGTACTTC. It is translated as CSARAFGGRTYEQYF.